The source of this T cell receptor beta chain is a study of shared clonotypes between healthy human individuals. Clones were read by immunoSEQ multiplex PCR, and TCRdb kept only the in-frame ones, dropping some. The table has some 2 million clones, just under 95% seen once. Germline CDR1 and CDR2: SQVTM and ANQGSEA. This CDR3 has 11 amino acids. V was clipped by 4 bases and J by 5 bases, with 6 bases between them. In its sample, this clone was seen once. Antigen specificity is unknown. Positively selected for CCR7, the CD45RO-negative cells used as naive CD8 cells excluded terminally differentiated effector memory CD45RA+ cells. Study-wide findings and caveats: Clonotypes not shared had lower generation probabilities than those common to all four donors.

Sample: naive CD8+ T cells sorted from blood. The rearrangement links TRBV29-1 to TRBJ2-1, with a possible D match to TRBD1 (5 bases). The receptor was isolated from a man aged 18 to 30 in good health. This chain's CDR3 is CSVARDNEQFF. The CDR3 DNA follows: TGCAGCGTTGCCAGGGACAATGAGCAGTTCTTC.